This T cell receptor (beta chain) was recorded in a study of T cells in Graves' hyperthyroidism and ophthalmopathy. The V end was cut by 7 bases, the J end by 7 bases, with 14 bases between. Germline CDR1 and CDR2: SEHNR and FQNEAQ (reference sequence). The CDR3 spans 14 residues. Approximately 9.3 ml of fresh peripheral blood supplied the PBMCs. What was amplified from RNA transcripts were TCR beta CDR3 regions. RT-PCR in the first round (using the HTBI primer set) targeted the TCR CDR3. TCRdb redid the calling of the multiplex PCR reads with MiXCR, one entry per CDR3 protein. Of fewer than 400,000 distinct CDR3 sequences in the sample, around 15% were seen once. In this sample, this clonotype turned up a few times.

This rearrangement joins TRBV7-9 to TRBJ1-6; D is possibly TRBD1 (5 bases). The sequence was obtained from a man aged 50 or older with Graves' ophthalmopathy. Sequencing used blood. CDR3 nucleotide sequence: TGTGCCAGCACCCTCGGGACGGAAAATTCACCCCTCCACTTT. Translated, it gives CASTLGTENSPLHF.